Detailed here is one TCR beta chain. The entry originates in a study of human T cells and chemical hapten exposure. CDR3 length: 13 amino acids. V shed 1 base and J shed 10 bases, with 14 bases lying between them. CDR1 and CDR2 from the germline V gene are SGHDT and YYEEEE. The time point is: pre-sensitization, week 0. Regarding treatment: therapeutic diphenylcyclopropenone sensitization with weekly scalp DPC. The library tagged individual cDNA molecules with unique molecular identifiers. In TCRdb, the RACE reads were re-called with MiXCR into one record per CDR3 protein. This sample yields 85,000 to 120,000 distinct CDR3 sequences, of which approximately 12% are seen a single time; more than 1.5% belongs to the top ten.

The receptor comes from a woman in her 50s with alopecia areata. Some clones in this sample may be carry-over from other donors' samples. The chain is built from TRBV5-6 and TRBJ1-1; no firm D call. Sequencing used whole blood, obtained in connection with sensitization to the hapten diphenylcyclopropenone (DPC). CDR3 in DNA: TGTGCCAGCAGCTTGCCCGGGCCCACCGGAGCTTTCTTT. Translation: CASSLPGPTGAFF.